What follows describes a single T cell receptor (beta chain). The sorter processed each CD8+ T cell subset in triplicate at 250,000 to 300,000 cells apiece. Germline V CDR1 and CDR2: SEHNR, FQNEAQ (reference sequence). The length of the CDR3 is 14 residues. The data were taken from a study of CXCR3-negative and CXCR3-positive naive CD8 T cells. Each TRB cDNA library was prepared by 5' RACE (with UMI labels). TCRdb reprocessed the 5' RACE reads, keeping one entry per CDR3 protein, no DNA. The sample has some 39,000 distinct CDR3 sequences. Sequenced sample: naive CXCR3- CD8+ T cells from blood. Described subset: CD45RO-CCR7+CD27+CD95- naive CD8+ T cells lacking CXCR3 (TNR3-). The sequence was obtained from a human donor in good health. Some clones in this sample may be carry-over from other donors' samples. The genes are TRBV7-9 and TRBJ2-7; the TCRdb D gene call, TRBD1, has no DNA to confirm it. This CDR3 is CASSRRDSSYEQYF.